This is a list of T cell receptor beta chains from one sample in a study of control samples from healthy donors and cancer patients. Some clones are missing from TCRdb's copy, which holds only in-frame ones; the method was immunoSEQ multiplex PCR. Of about 89,000 clones detected, over 65% appear once; the ten largest clones hold roughly 2.1%. Sequenced: blood. These TCRs come from a woman aged 40 to 55 in good health. Both conserved end residues are part of each CDR3. D genes are given only for firm matches. Size values are once, few and many counts, or a class for expanded clones, and some rows have none.

>TRBV6-5|.|.|TRBJ1-1
CASKVGTEAFF
TGTGCCAGCAAGGTGGGCACTGAAGCTTTCTTT
>TRBV18|.|.|TRBJ2-5
CASSPGGETQYF
TGTGCCAGCTCACCAGGGGGAGAGACCCAGTACTTC
>TRBV25-1|.|.|TRBJ1-2
CASSHRSGYTF
TGTGCCAGCAGTCACAGGAGCGGCTACACCTTC
>TRBV7-2|.|.|TRBJ1-3
CASSLAQGDTIYF
TGTGCCAGCAGCTTAGCGCAAGGGGACACCATATATTTT
>TRBV14|.|.|TRBJ1-1
CASSQVLETEAFF
TGTGCCAGCAGCCAAGTGCTAGAGACTGAAGCTTTCTTT
>TRBV3-1/TRBV3-2|.|TRBD1|TRBJ2-7
CASSQTGVLGAYEQYF
TGTGCCAGCAGCCAAACAGGGGTTTTGGGGGCCTACGAGCAGTACTTC
>TRBV5-8|.|.|TRBJ1-1
CASSWGAMNTEAFF
TGTGCCAGCAGCTGGGGGGCCATGAACACTGAAGCTTTCTTT
>TRBV11-3|.|.|TRBJ1-1
CASSLEGRAEAFF
TGTGCCAGCAGCTTAGAGGGTCGAGCTGAAGCTTTCTTT
>TRBV5-6|.|.|TRBJ2-3
CASSFNNGGSADTQYF
TGTGCCAGCAGCTTTAATAACGGGGGATCGGCGGATACGCAGTATTTT
>TRBV20-1|.|.|TRBJ1-5
CSASRDSNQPQHF
TGCAGTGCCAGTAGAGATAGCAATCAGCCCCAGCATTTT
>TRBV7-2|.|.|TRBJ2-3
CASSLGTITTDTQYF
TGTGCCAGCAGCTTAGGGACTATCACCACAGATACGCAGTATTTT
>TRBV6-4|once|.|TRBJ1-1
CASSEPGATEAFF
TGTGCCAGCAGTGAACCCGGGGCTACTGAAGCTTTCTTT
>TRBV7-2|.|.|TRBJ1-6
CASSLGAVNSPLHF
TGTGCCAGCAGCTTAGGGGCAGTTAATTCACCCCTCCACTTT
>TRBV6-1|.|.|TRBJ2-7
CASSEGPDPYEQYF
TGTGCCAGCAGTGAAGGGCCAGACCCCTACGAGCAGTACTTC
>TRBV7-9|.|.|TRBJ1-2
CASSSDGDYGYTF
TGTGCCAGCAGCTCGGACGGGGACTATGGCTACACCTTC
>TRBV5-4|.|TRBD1|TRBJ2-4
CASSFPGQGGKNIQYF
TGTGCCAGCAGCTTTCCGGGACAGGGAGGCAAAAACATTCAGTACTTC
>TRBV2|.|.|TRBJ2-3
CASTELGLTQYF
TGTGCCAGCACTGAATTGGGGCTAACGCAGTATTTT
>TRBV18|.|.|TRBJ2-6
CASSPRTGAGAIAGANVLTF
TGTGCCAGCTCACCACGTACCGGGGCAGGGGCGATTGCTGGGGCCAACGTCCTGACTTTC
>TRBV7-2|.|.|TRBJ2-3
CASSASGLPGHTQYF
TGTGCCAGCAGCGCGTCGGGACTTCCAGGTCATACGCAGTATTTT
>TRBV6-2/TRBV6-3|once|.|TRBJ1-2
CASSYSYRTPVSYTF
TGTGCCAGCAGTTACTCGTATCGGACACCGGTGAGCTACACCTTC
>TRBV7-3|.|.|TRBJ1-5
CASSGRERRQPQHF
TGTGCCAGCTCGGGGAGGGAACGCCGCCAGCCCCAGCATTTT
>TRBV28|.|.|TRBJ1-1
CASSLPRVDTEAFF
TGTGCCAGCAGCCTCCCCCGGGTGGACACTGAAGCTTTCTTT
>TRBV19|.|.|TRBJ2-7
CASSKQGGADYEQYF
TGTGCCAGTAGCAAACAGGGTGGGGCTGACTACGAGCAGTACTTC
>TRBV7-9|few|.|TRBJ1-1
CASSRGGTEAFF
TGTGCCAGCAGCCGGGGAGGAACTGAAGCTTTCTTT
>TRBV19|.|.|TRBJ2-1
CASSILSSYSYNEQFF
TGTGCCAGTAGTATTCTGTCCAGTTACTCCTACAATGAGCAGTTCTTC
>TRBV21-1|.|.|TRBJ2-2
CASSDLSQGEDTGELFF
TGTGCCAGCAGCGACTTATCACAGGGGGAAGACACCGGGGAGCTGTTTTTT
>TRBV7-9|.|.|TRBJ2-3
CASSPGTDTQYF
TGTGCCAGCAGCCCGGGGACAGATACGCAGTATTTT
>TRBV6-1|.|.|TRBJ2-5
CASSEATDFQETQYF
TGTGCCAGCAGTGAAGCGACAGACTTCCAAGAGACCCAGTACTTC
>TRBV9|.|TRBD2|TRBJ2-1
CASSVTSGTSGYNEQFF
TGTGCCAGCAGCGTAACGTCTGGGACTAGCGGTTACAATGAGCAGTTCTTC
>TRBV4-3|.|.|TRBJ1-3
CASSLGAGNTIYF
TGCGCCAGCAGCCTCGGGGCTGGAAACACCATATATTTT
>TRBV6-1|.|TRBD2|TRBJ2-1
CASSDLGLGAYNEQFF
TGTGCCAGCAGTGACCTCGGACTAGGGGCCTACAATGAGCAGTTCTTC
>TRBV24-1|.|.|TRBJ2-2
CATSENTGELFF
TGTGCCACCAGTGAGAACACCGGGGAGCTGTTTTTT
>TRBV9|.|.|TRBJ2-1
CASSVDGGYNEQFF
TGTGCCAGCAGCGTAGACGGCGGGTATAATGAGCAGTTCTTC
>TRBV7-2|.|.|TRBJ2-2
CASGSGSRGNTGELFF
TGTGCCAGCGGATCAGGGAGTAGGGGGAACACCGGGGAGCTGTTTTTT
>TRBV18|.|.|TRBJ1-4
CASSLDRFEKLFF
TGTGCCAGCTCACTAGACAGGTTCGAAAAACTGTTTTTT
>TRBV6-1|.|.|TRBJ1-6
CASSELGNSPLHF
TGTGCCAGCAGTGAACTGGGCAATTCACCCCTCCACTTT
>TRBV10-3|few|.|TRBJ1-2
CAISESVFSGSGYTF
TGTGCCATCAGTGAGTCGGTATTTTCCGGGAGTGGCTACACCTTC
>TRBV29-1|.|.|TRBJ1-2
CSVDDYGYTF
TGCAGCGTTGACGACTATGGCTACACCTTC
>TRBV10-3|.|TRBD2|TRBJ2-7
CATGSGGIDEQYF
TGTGCCACCGGGAGCGGGGGTATCGACGAGCAGTACTTC
>TRBV30|once|.|TRBJ1-1
CAWSGLAGDTEAFF
TGTGCCTGGAGTGGTCTCGCGGGGGACACTGAAGCTTTCTTT
>TRBV24-1|.|TRBD2|TRBJ2-7
CATSDPSAGNSYEQYF
TGTGCCACCAGTGACCCTTCAGCGGGGAACTCCTACGAGCAGTACTTC
>TRBV7-9|.|.|TRBJ2-7
CASSLGTAYEQYF
TGTGCCAGCAGCTTAGGGACAGCCTACGAGCAGTACTTC
>TRBV12-3/TRBV12-4|.|.|TRBJ2-3
CASSRTVQGTQYF
TGTGCCAGCAGTCGGACGGTCCAAGGTACGCAGTATTTT
>TRBV6-2/TRBV6-3|few|TRBD2|TRBJ2-5
CASSPWTSGGSTAPETQYF
TGTGCCAGCAGTCCGTGGACTAGCGGGGGGTCCACGGCCCCAGAGACCCAGTACTTC
>TRBV6-5|.|.|TRBJ2-2
CASSSAGNTGELFF
TGTGCCAGCAGTAGCGCCGGGAACACCGGGGAGCTGTTTTTT
>TRBV12-3/TRBV12-4|.|.|TRBJ1-2
CASSLGGGYGYTF
TGTGCCAGCAGTTTAGGAGGTGGCTATGGCTACACCTTC
>TRBV19|.|.|TRBJ1-5
CATSIRQNNQPQHF
TGTGCAACTAGTATCCGACAGAACAATCAGCCCCAGCATTTT
>TRBV27|.|TRBD1|TRBJ2-1
CASSEGGTGKRVQFF
TGTGCCAGCAGTGAAGGGGGGACAGGGAAAAGGGTGCAGTTCTTC
>TRBV2|.|.|TRBJ1-4
CASLSPGGINEKLFF
TGTGCCAGTCTAAGCCCGGGGGGGATCAATGAAAAACTGTTTTTT
>TRBV25-1|.|TRBD1|TRBJ2-7
CASSEKTGRSYEQYF
TGTGCCAGCAGTGAGAAGACAGGGCGCTCCTACGAGCAGTACTTC
>TRBV5-8|once|TRBD2|TRBJ2-3
CASTVAGTDTQYF
TGTGCCAGCACAGTAGCGGGTACAGATACGCAGTATTTT